Listed here are 21 T cell receptor beta chains from one sample, sequenced in a study of blood T cell repertoires in COVID-19 (dated by TCRdb to the early 2020s). Library creation used the immunoSEQ multiplex PCR assay. Drawn from immuneACCESS, this table holds only the in-frame rearrangements with V and J called that TCRdb kept. Clones are partly lost; checked studies trace under half to an unresolved V gene and leave the rest unexplained. The table for this sample lists 75,000 to 90,000 clones; approximately 86% of them were counted only once. Approximately 4.4% of the sample belongs to the ten largest clones. Sequencing input: peripheral blood. The origin of the receptors is a man aged 50 to 60 with active or convalescent COVID-19.

There are a few counts of this clone. This chain links TRBV4-1 with TRBJ1-1; maybe TRBD1 (6 bases). Between the trimmed V and J ends, which lost 0 bases and 0 bases, there was a span of 17 bases. The CDR3 length is 18 residues. Germline CDR1 is MGHRA and CDR2 is YSYEKL. This CDR3 is CASSQERGGQHLNTEAFF. The DNA of the CDR3 is TGCGCCAGCAGCCAAGAAAGAGGGGGTCAACATCTGAACACTGAAGCTTTCTTT.

The chain carries TRBV9 and TRBJ2-7; 9 nucleotides line up with TRBD1. The V gene end was trimmed by 0 bases and the J gene end by 4 bases; junction bases not matched to a gene: 5. Germline assignment: CDR1 SGDLS and CDR2 YYNGEE. The CDR3 spans 15 residues. The CDR3 sequence is CASSVGGQGFYEQYF. The CDR3, as DNA: TGTGCCAGCAGCGTAGGGGGACAGGGATTTTACGAGCAGTACTTC.

The gene calls are TRBV18 and TRBJ1-2; tentative D call: TRBD1 (5 bases). Trimming shortened V by 6 bases and J by 3 bases, and 11 bases separated the two germline ends. The CDR3 extends over 13 amino acids. CDR1 KGHSH and CDR2 LQKENI come from the germline V gene. The CDR3, as DNA: TGTGCCAGCTCCCAGGACACCGACTATGGCTACACCTTC. It is translated as CASSQDTDYGYTF.

The sample holds a few counts of this clone. The genes are TRBV12-3 or TRBV12-4 and TRBJ2-5, with D tentatively TRBD1 (6 bases). The CDR3 extends over 13 amino acids. Deletions cut 5 bases from V and 3 bases from J, with 10 bases between. CDR3 coding DNA: TGTGCCAGCAGTGTTAACAGGGAAGAGACCCAGTACTTC. Its protein product is CASSVNREETQYF.

The rearrangement uses TRBV10-1 and TRBJ1-5, with TRBD1 identical over 12 bases. Germline-derived CDR1 and CDR2 are WNHNN and SYGVQD (reference sequence). V gave up 3 bases and J gave up 7 bases; unmatched junction bases: 4. There are 15 residues in the CDR3. The DNA of the CDR3 is TGCGCCAGCAGTGAAGGGACAGGGGGCACCCAGCCCCAGCATTTT. Translation gives CASSEGTGGTQPQHF.

This clone was observed a single time. The gene calls are TRBV4-1 and TRBJ2-2; 7 positions match TRBD2. Germline CDR1 is MGHRA and CDR2 is YSYEKL. The CDR3 has 15 amino acids. The V gene end was trimmed by 3 bases and the J gene end by 6 bases; junction bases not matched to a gene: 7. DNA for the CDR3: TGCGCCAGCAGCCACCGACGGGGGGATCCCGGGGAGCTGTTTTTT. Its translation: CASSHRRGDPGELFF.

The chain combines TRBV6-2 or TRBV6-3 with TRBJ1-2; 7 nucleotides align to TRBD1. Trimming removed 5 bases from V and 0 bases from J; junction bases left unmatched: 12. This CDR3 has 17 amino acids. Germline V lookup: CDR1 MNHEY, CDR2 SVGEGT. The CDR3 DNA reads TGTGCCAGCAGTAGGACAGGCGGCCGCTATACTAACTATGGCTACACCTTC. Translating gives CASSRTGGRYTNYGYTF.

This clone came up once. This chain uses TRBV24-1 with TRBJ1-2, with 10 positions matching TRBD1. V lost 2 bases to trimming and J lost 10 bases; unmatched junction nucleotides: 9. Germline V gene sequence: CDR1 KGHDR, CDR2 SFDVKD. This CDR3 has 15 residues. CDR3 in amino acids: CATSDSSGTGEHYTF. The CDR3 DNA reads TGTGCCACCAGTGATTCCTCCGGGACAGGGGAGCACTACACCTTC.

This chain joins TRBV6-5 and TRBJ1-4, with TRBD1 identical over 11 bases. Germline V CDR1 and CDR2: MNHEY, SVGAGI. Losses at the gene ends were 5 bases for V and 6 bases for J; bases not matched to a gene: 5. This CDR3 is 15 amino acids long. CDR3 sequence: CASSRGTGGDEKLFF. The CDR3 region has the DNA TGTGCCAGCAGTAGGGGGACAGGGGGAGATGAAAAACTGTTTTTT.

This sequence joins TRBV6-5 and TRBJ1-4, with a tentative D call TRBD1 (6 bases). V was clipped by 0 bases and J by 7 bases, with 15 bases between them. CDR1 and CDR2 (germline): MNHEY, SVGAGI. The CDR3 consists of 16 residues. The CDR3 protein is CASSYSSLGAGEKLFF. In DNA form, the CDR3 reads TGTGCCAGCAGTTACTCGAGTTTGGGGGCGGGTGAAAAACTGTTTTTT.

The chain employs TRBV4-3 and TRBJ1-5; D is possibly TRBD1 (5 bases). The germline V gene encodes CDR1 LGHNA and CDR2 YSLEER. The ends were cut back, 0 bases at V and 6 bases at J, with 9 bases in the middle. This CDR3 comprises 14 residues. As DNA, the CDR3 is TGCGCCAGCAGCCAAGATCAGGGCGGTCAGCCCCAGCATTTT. Residues: CASSQDQGGQPQHF.

The genes are TRBV5-1 and TRBJ2-2; D might be TRBD2 (6 bases). CDR3 length: 13 residues. V lost 3 bases and J lost 5, with 8 bases in between. CDR1 is SGHRS, CDR2 YFSETQ, per germline. Written as DNA, the CDR3 is TGCGCCAGCAGCTGGGGGGAGACCGGGGAGCTGTTTTTT. Translated: CASSWGETGELFF.

The chain joins TRBV5-1 to TRBJ2-3; 7 nucleotides agree with TRBD1. The CDR3 contains 15 residues. Germline CDR1 SGHRS, CDR2 YFSETQ. The ends lost 5 bases at V and 3 bases at J; junction bases unmatched: 9. DNA for the CDR3: TGCGCCAGCAGTCTGGTAGGGGGCGAAACAGATACGCAGTATTTT. It codes for CASSLVGGETDTQYF.

This clone has just a few counts. The V and J genes are TRBV29-1 and TRBJ1-5, with D unclear. V was pared by 4 bases and J by 4 bases, with 11 bases between. CDR3 length: 13 residues. The germline gives CDR1 SQVTM, CDR2 ANQGSEA. CDR3 sequence (DNA): TGCAGCGTTGGTTCCGGGGTTAATCAGCCCCAGCATTTT. This codes for CSVGSGVNQPQHF.

The chain combines TRBV6-6 with TRBJ1-2, with 11 positions matching TRBD1. This CDR3 is 14 amino acids long. CDR1 is MNHNY and CDR2 is SVGAGI in the germline V gene (reference sequence). V shed 2 bases, J shed 8 bases, and the junction held 4 bases outside the gene matches. DNA of the CDR3: TGTGCCAGCAGTTACGGGGACAGGGGGGAAGGCTACACCTTC. Protein product: CASSYGDRGEGYTF.

V is TRBV21-1 and J is TRBJ2-5; no DNA check was done on the table's D call, TRBD1. TRBV21-1 is reported as a pseudogene. This CDR3 has 14 residues. CDR3 nucleotides: TGTGCCAGCACCCTAGGGACAGGCCAAGAGACCCAGTACTTC. It translates to CASTLGTGQETQYF.

The rearrangement uses TRBV19 and TRBJ2-5, with TRBD2 matching 7 bases. The CDR3 runs to 16 residues. J gave up 1 base and V 1 base, and 6 bases lay outside the gene matches. Germline V gene sequence: CDR1 LNHDA, CDR2 SQIVND (reference sequence). CDR3 DNA sequence: TGTGCCAGTAGTATAGGGCTAGCGGAGGCCCAAGAGACCCAGTACTTC. Translating it yields CASSIGLAEAQETQYF.

The V and J genes are TRBV19 and TRBJ1-4, with D uncertain. The germline V and J ends were trimmed by 3 bases and 8 bases, with 13 bases remaining between them. CDR1 LNHDA and CDR2 SQIVND come from the germline V gene (reference sequence). The CDR3 spans 14 residues. The CDR3: CASSISWRGEKLFF. The DNA of the CDR3 is TGTGCCAGTAGTATTTCGTGGAGAGGGGAAAAACTGTTTTTT.

The CDR3: CASSLGSGGSNTGELFF. The CDR3 nucleotides are TGCGCCAGCAGCCTTGGTTCGGGGGGATCGAACACCGGGGAGCTGTTTTTT. The gene calls are TRBV5-1 and TRBJ2-2, with 7 bases that match TRBD2. Germline assignment: CDR1 SGHRS and CDR2 YFSETQ. The CDR3 extends over 17 amino acids. V lost 4 bases to trimming and J lost 0 bases; unmatched junction nucleotides: 9.

CDR3 sequence reads: CASRTMGRIYF. CDR3 nucleotides: TGTGCCAGCAGGACAATGGGGAGAATATATTTT. This chain joins TRBV25-1 and TRBJ1-3; D gene uncertain. V lost 6 bases and J 13 bases, leaving 13 bases between the germline ends. Germline-derived CDR1 and CDR2 are MGHDK and SYGVNS. This CDR3 spans 11 amino acids.

This clone was found once. The gene calls are TRBV2 and TRBJ2-3; TRBD1 matches 8 bases. CDR1 is SNHLY, CDR2 FYNNEI, per germline. V lost 4 bases and J lost 1; bases outside the gene matches: 4. The CDR3 is 15 amino acids. The CDR3 loop reads CASSVDREGTDTQYF. DNA of the CDR3: TGTGCCAGCAGTGTGGACAGGGAAGGCACAGATACGCAGTATTTT. Together with reference TRBV2 and TRBJ2-3, the CDR3 gives the full variable domain: EPEVTQTPSHQVTQMGQEVILRCVPISNHLYFYWYRQILGQKVEFLVSFYNNEISEKSEIFDDQFSVERPDGSNFTLKIRSTKLEDSAMYFCASSVDREGTDTQYFGPGTRLTVL.